Listed below are T cell receptor beta chains from one sample, sequenced in a study of blood T cell repertoires in COVID-19. Repertoires were generated with immunoSEQ multiplex PCR, while TCRdb's copy carries only in-frame clones and drops some. The sample has some 200,000 clones, 80% to 90% seen once. Sequencing was performed on PBMCs or T cells enriched from blood (not recorded which). These TCRs come from a man aged 30 to 45 in a cohort exposed to, infected with or recovered from COVID-19 (not recorded which). Each CDR3 is given with its conserved first and last residue. Fields, in order: V gene, J gene, D gene, clone size, CDR3 protein, CDR3 DNA. D genes are given only for firm matches. Part of the rows lack a size; the others show once, few, many or a class for expanded clones.

>TRBV10-3|TRBJ1-2|TRBD1|NA
CAISETTGAVDGYTF
TGTGCCATCAGTGAGACGACAGGGGCGGTAGATGGCTACACCTTC
>TRBV7-9|TRBJ1-4|NA|NA
CASSLPVATNEKLFF
TGTGCCAGCAGCTTACCGGTCGCAACTAATGAAAAACTGTTTTTT
>TRBV12-5|TRBJ1-2|NA|NA
CASGLDGYGYTF
TGTGCTAGTGGTTTGGACGGCTATGGCTACACCTTC
>TRBV28|TRBJ2-5|TRBD1|NA
CASSSTGAETQYF
TGTGCCAGCAGTTCTACAGGGGCAGAGACCCAGTACTTC
>TRBV20-1|TRBJ1-6|NA|NA
CSASFYSRGAHNNSPLHF
TGCAGTGCTAGTTTTTATTCGCGGGGGGCGCACAACAATTCACCCCTCCACTTT
>TRBV5-1|TRBJ2-7|NA|NA
CASSWSSLDTSYEQYF
TGCGCCAGCAGCTGGTCATCTTTGGACACCTCCTACGAGCAGTACTTC
>TRBV4-1|TRBJ2-7|NA|NA
CASSQDMTGEQYF
TGCGCCAGCAGCCAGGATATGACGGGGGAGCAGTACTTC
>TRBV3-1/TRBV3-2|TRBJ2-7|NA|NA
CASSQDGFPGEQYF
TGTGCCAGCAGCCAAGATGGCTTCCCGGGAGAGCAGTACTTC
>TRBV12-3/TRBV12-4|TRBJ1-2|TRBD1|NA
CASSQDRGYGYTF
TGTGCCAGCAGTCAAGACAGGGGCTATGGCTACACCTTC
>TRBV27|TRBJ1-3|NA|NA
CASSRSGGGVGDTIYF
TGTGCCAGCAGCCGCTCCGGGGGGGGTGTAGGAGACACCATATATTTT
>TRBV15|TRBJ2-6|NA|NA
CATSRDFGGAGANVLTF
TGTGCCACCAGCAGAGATTTTGGGGGGGCCGGGGCCAACGTCCTGACTTTC
>TRBV3-1/TRBV3-2|TRBJ2-3|TRBD2|NA
CASSPLGAGVTDTQYF
TGTGCCAGCAGCCCCTTGGGAGCGGGAGTCACAGATACGCAGTATTTT
>TRBV27|TRBJ1-1|NA|NA
CASSLKGASTLSNTEAFF
TGTGCCAGCAGTTTAAAGGGAGCCTCGACTCTTTCGAACACTGAAGCTTTCTTT
>TRBV9|TRBJ1-2|NA|NA
CASGAGRIGYTF
TGTGCCAGCGGGGCAGGGAGGATCGGCTACACCTTC
>TRBV6-1|TRBJ1-6|NA|NA
CASSEAQGWGVNSPLHF
TGTGCCAGCAGTGAAGCACAAGGGTGGGGGGTAAATTCACCCCTCCACTTT
>TRBV12-3/TRBV12-4|TRBJ2-7|NA|NA
CASGGVYEQYF
TGTGCCAGCGGAGGAGTCTACGAGCAGTACTTC
>TRBV29-1|TRBJ2-7|TRBD2|NA
CSVRTPLTSGGYSEQYF
TGCAGCGTCCGCACACCTCTTACTAGCGGAGGTTACAGCGAGCAGTACTTC
>TRBV5-8|TRBJ1-1|NA|once
CASSLVEGVTEAFF
TGTGCCAGCAGCTTAGTAGAGGGGGTCACTGAAGCTTTCTTT
>TRBV6-5|TRBJ1-2|NA|once
CASSYSGGGEPGYTF
TGTGCCAGCAGTTACTCGGGTGGTGGGGAGCCGGGCTACACCTTC
>TRBV27|TRBJ2-1|TRBD1|NA
CASRSHVLRAKGQGAYNEQFF
TGTGCCAGCCGATCACACGTCCTTCGGGCTAAAGGACAGGGGGCCTACAATGAGCAGTTCTTC
>TRBV7-2|TRBJ2-7|TRBD2|few
CASSSSGGVVEQYF
TGTGCCAGCAGCTCTAGCGGAGGGGTCGTGGAGCAGTACTTC
>TRBV14|TRBJ2-1|TRBD2|NA
CASSIGLAGYNEQFF
TGTGCCAGCAGCATCGGACTAGCGGGCTACAATGAGCAGTTCTTC